The rows below give T cell receptor beta chains drawn from one sample of a study of T cell responses to AZD1222 COVID-19 vaccine. Generated by immunoSEQ multiplex PCR, the TCRdb table keeps only in-frame clones and is missing some. There are 95,000 to 100,000 clones in the sample; 90% occur only once, and roughly 26% lies in the top ten. This sample comprised peripheral blood, obtained on day 0 of AZD1222 vaccination. These receptors were obtained from an adult in good health. Each CDR3 is given with its conserved first and last residue. Fields, in order: V gene, clone size, J gene, D gene, CDR3 protein, CDR3 DNA. A D gene is named only where the DNA matches it firmly. Clone size is not always given. Where it is, it says once, few, many or a class for expanded clones.

v_call: TRBV27
clone_size: -
j_call: TRBJ1-5
d_call: TRBD1
cdr3_aa: CASSLEGAYQPQHF
cdr3_nt: TGTGCCAGCAGTTTAGAGGGGGCCTATCAGCCCCAGCATTTT

v_call: TRBV5-4
clone_size: -
j_call: TRBJ2-7
d_call: -
cdr3_aa: CASSPVDSYEQYF
cdr3_nt: TGTGCCAGCAGCCCGGTAGATTCCTACGAGCAGTACTTC

v_call: TRBV30
clone_size: -
j_call: TRBJ1-5
d_call: -
cdr3_aa: CAWSQRVSEPQHF
cdr3_nt: TGTGCCTGGAGTCAACGGGTTAGCGAGCCCCAGCATTTT

v_call: TRBV11-3
clone_size: -
j_call: TRBJ2-1
d_call: -
cdr3_aa: CASSLETGEPFF
cdr3_nt: TGTGCCAGCAGCTTAGAGACGGGAGAACCGTTCTTC

v_call: TRBV19
clone_size: once
j_call: TRBJ1-2
d_call: TRBD1
cdr3_aa: CASRMTGGAYGYTF
cdr3_nt: TGTGCCAGTAGGATGACAGGGGGGGCCTATGGCTACACCTTC

v_call: TRBV7-7
clone_size: -
j_call: TRBJ2-2
d_call: TRBD1
cdr3_aa: CASSRDRTGELFF
cdr3_nt: TGTGCTAGCAGCCGGGACAGAACCGGGGAGCTGTTTTTT

v_call: TRBV19
clone_size: -
j_call: TRBJ2-5
d_call: -
cdr3_aa: CASSPRTKIGTQYF
cdr3_nt: TGTGCCAGTAGTCCGAGGACAAAGATAGGGACCCAGTACTTC

v_call: TRBV28
clone_size: -
j_call: TRBJ2-7
d_call: -
cdr3_aa: CASLLGGGLSYEQYF
cdr3_nt: TGTGCCAGCCTTTTGGGGGGGGGCCTCTCCTACGAGCAGTACTTC

v_call: TRBV18
clone_size: -
j_call: TRBJ1-4
d_call: TRBD1
cdr3_aa: CASSPGTGVRTEKLFF
cdr3_nt: TGTGCCAGCTCACCTGGGACAGGGGTTCGGACTGAAAAACTGTTTTTT

v_call: TRBV5-5
clone_size: -
j_call: TRBJ1-5
d_call: TRBD1
cdr3_aa: CASSSGQGGQPQHF
cdr3_nt: TGTGCCAGCAGCTCCGGACAGGGTGGTCAGCCCCAGCATTTT

v_call: TRBV19
clone_size: once
j_call: TRBJ2-5
d_call: TRBD1
cdr3_aa: CASSNRDRVQETQYF
cdr3_nt: TGTGCCAGTAGTAACCGGGACAGGGTCCAAGAGACCCAGTACTTC

v_call: TRBV18
clone_size: -
j_call: TRBJ2-1
d_call: TRBD2
cdr3_aa: CASSPRLAGGIDEQFF
cdr3_nt: TGTGCCAGCTCACCACGGTTAGCGGGAGGGATAGATGAGCAGTTCTTC

v_call: TRBV4-3
clone_size: -
j_call: TRBJ2-7
d_call: -
cdr3_aa: CASSQDGPSPYEQYF
cdr3_nt: TGCGCCAGCAGCCAAGATGGGCCTAGCCCCTACGAGCAGTACTTC

v_call: TRBV21-1
clone_size: -
j_call: TRBJ1-5
d_call: -
cdr3_aa: CASSKGVRNSNQPQHF
cdr3_nt: TGTGCCAGCAGCAAAGGGGTCAGGAATAGCAATCAGCCCCAGCATTTT

v_call: TRBV11-3
clone_size: -
j_call: TRBJ1-1
d_call: -
cdr3_aa: CASSPLAGTEAFF
cdr3_nt: TGTGCCAGCAGCCCGCTGGCGGGGACTGAAGCTTTCTTT